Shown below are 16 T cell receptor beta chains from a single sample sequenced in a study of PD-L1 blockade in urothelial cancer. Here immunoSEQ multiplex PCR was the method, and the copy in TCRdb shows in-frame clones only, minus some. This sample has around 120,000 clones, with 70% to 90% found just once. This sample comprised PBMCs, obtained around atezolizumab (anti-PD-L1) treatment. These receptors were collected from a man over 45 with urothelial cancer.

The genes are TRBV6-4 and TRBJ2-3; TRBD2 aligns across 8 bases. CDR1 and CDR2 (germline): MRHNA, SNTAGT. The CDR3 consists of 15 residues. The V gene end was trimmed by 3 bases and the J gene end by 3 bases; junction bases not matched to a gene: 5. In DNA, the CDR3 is TGTGCCAGCAGTGAGGCTAGCGGGTCTACAGATACGCAGTATTTT. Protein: CASSEASGSTDTQYF.

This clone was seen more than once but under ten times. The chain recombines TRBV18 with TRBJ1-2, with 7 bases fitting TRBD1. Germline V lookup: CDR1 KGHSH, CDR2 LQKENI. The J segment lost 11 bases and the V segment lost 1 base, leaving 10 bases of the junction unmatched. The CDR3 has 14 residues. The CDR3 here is CASSPLTGQTLYTF. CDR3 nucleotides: TGTGCCAGCTCACCACTAACGGGACAGACCTTATACACCTTC.

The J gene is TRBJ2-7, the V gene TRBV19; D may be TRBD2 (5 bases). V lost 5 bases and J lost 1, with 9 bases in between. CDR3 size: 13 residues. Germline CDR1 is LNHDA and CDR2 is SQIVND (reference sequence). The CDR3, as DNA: TGTGCCAGTAGTTTTACGGGATCCTACGAGCAGTACTTC. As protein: CASSFTGSYEQYF.

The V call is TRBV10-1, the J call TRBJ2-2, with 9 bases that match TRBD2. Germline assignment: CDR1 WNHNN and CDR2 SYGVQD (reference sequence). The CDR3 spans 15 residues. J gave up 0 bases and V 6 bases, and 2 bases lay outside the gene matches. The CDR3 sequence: CASSRLAANTGELFF. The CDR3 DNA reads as TGCGCCAGCAGCCGACTAGCGGCGAACACCGGGGAGCTGTTTTTT.

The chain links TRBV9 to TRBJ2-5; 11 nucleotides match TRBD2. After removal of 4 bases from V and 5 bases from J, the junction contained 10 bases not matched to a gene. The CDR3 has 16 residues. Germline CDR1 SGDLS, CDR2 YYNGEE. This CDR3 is CASSTGGASGRETQYF. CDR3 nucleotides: TGTGCCAGCAGCACCGGGGGGGCTAGCGGGAGGGAGACCCAGTACTTC.

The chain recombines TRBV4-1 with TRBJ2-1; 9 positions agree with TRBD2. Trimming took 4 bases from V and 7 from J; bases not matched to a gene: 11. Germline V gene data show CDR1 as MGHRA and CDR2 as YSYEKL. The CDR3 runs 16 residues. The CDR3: CASSPRLLAGLNEQFF. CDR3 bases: TGCGCCAGCAGCCCTCGTCTGCTAGCGGGATTGAATGAGCAGTTCTTC.

The CDR3 sequence is CASRGTGSTDTQYF. For the CDR3, the DNA is TGTGCCAGCCGAGGGACAGGGAGCACAGATACGCAGTATTTT. The V and J genes are TRBV19 and TRBJ2-3, with 9 positions matching TRBD1. The CDR3 length is 14 residues. Germline CDR1 and CDR2: LNHDA and SQIVND (reference sequence). V lost 9 bases, J lost 0 bases, and 4 bases stayed unmatched.

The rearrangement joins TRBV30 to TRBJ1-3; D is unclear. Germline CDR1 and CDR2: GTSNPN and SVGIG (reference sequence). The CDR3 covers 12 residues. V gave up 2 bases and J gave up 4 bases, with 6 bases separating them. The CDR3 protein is CAWSFVGNTIYF. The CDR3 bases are TGTGCCTGGAGTTTCGTCGGAAACACCATATATTTT.

The chain's CDR3 is CSVAEGYEQYF. DNA for the CDR3: TGCAGCGTTGCTGAGGGCTACGAGCAGTACTTC. The chain couples TRBV29-1 to TRBJ2-7; D is possibly TRBD2 (5 bases). Trimming took 4 bases from V and 3 from J, leaving 7 bases between them. This CDR3 comprises 11 residues. CDR1 and CDR2 from the germline V gene are SQVTM and ANQGSEA.

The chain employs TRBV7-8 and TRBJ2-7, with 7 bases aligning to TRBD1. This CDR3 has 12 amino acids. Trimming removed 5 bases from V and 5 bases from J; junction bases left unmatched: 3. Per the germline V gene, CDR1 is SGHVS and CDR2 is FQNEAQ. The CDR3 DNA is TGTGCCAGCAGCATGGGGACAGACGAGCAGTACTTC. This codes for CASSMGTDEQYF.

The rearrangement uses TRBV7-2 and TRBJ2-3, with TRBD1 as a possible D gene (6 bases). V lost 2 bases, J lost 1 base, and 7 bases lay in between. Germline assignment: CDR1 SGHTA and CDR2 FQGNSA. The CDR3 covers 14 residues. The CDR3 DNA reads TGTGCCAGCAGCTTAAGACAGGGCACAGATACGCAGTATTTT. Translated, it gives CASSLRQGTDTQYF.

CDR3 region: CASSSQGYSNQPQHF. The CDR3 DNA is TGTGCCAGCAGTTCACAGGGTTATAGCAATCAGCCCCAGCATTTT. The rearrangement links TRBV27 to TRBJ1-5, with D possibly TRBD1 on 6 matching bases. Looked up from germline, CDR1 is MNHEY and CDR2 is SMNVEV (reference sequence). Trimming stripped 4 bases from V and 0 bases from J, with 10 bases between. This CDR3 has 15 amino acids.

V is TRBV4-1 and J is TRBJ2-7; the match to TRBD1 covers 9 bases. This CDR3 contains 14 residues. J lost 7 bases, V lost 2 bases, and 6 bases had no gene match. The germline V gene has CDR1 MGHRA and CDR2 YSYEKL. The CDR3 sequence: CASSQSGTGLEQYF. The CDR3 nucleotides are TGCGCCAGCAGCCAATCCGGGACAGGGTTAGAGCAGTACTTC.

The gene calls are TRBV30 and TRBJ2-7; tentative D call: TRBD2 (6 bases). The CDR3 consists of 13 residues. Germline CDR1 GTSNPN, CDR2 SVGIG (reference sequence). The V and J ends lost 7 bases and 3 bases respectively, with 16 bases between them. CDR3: CASDIGSIYEQYF. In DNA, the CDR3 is TGTGCCTCTGATATCGGGAGTATCTACGAGCAGTACTTC.

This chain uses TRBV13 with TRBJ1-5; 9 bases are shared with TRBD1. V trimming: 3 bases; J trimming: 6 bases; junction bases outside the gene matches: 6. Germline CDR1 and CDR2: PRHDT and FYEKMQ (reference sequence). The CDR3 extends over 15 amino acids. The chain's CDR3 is CASSLGQGGSQPQHF. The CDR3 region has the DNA TGTGCCAGCAGCTTGGGACAGGGAGGGTCTCAGCCCCAGCATTTT. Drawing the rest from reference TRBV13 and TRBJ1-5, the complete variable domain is AAGVIQSPRHLIKEKRETATLKCYPIPRHDTVYWYQQGPGQDPQFLISFYEKMQSDKGSIPDRFSAQQFSDYHSELNMSSLELGDSALYFCASSLGQGGSQPQHFGDGTRLSIL.

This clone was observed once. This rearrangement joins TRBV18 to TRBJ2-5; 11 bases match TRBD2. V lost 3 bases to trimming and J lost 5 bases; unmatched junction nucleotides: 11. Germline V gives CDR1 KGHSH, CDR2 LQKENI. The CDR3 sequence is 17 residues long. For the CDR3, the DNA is TGTGCCAGCTCACCCTCCTTACTAGCGGGAGATGAGGAGACCCAGTACTTC. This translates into CASSPSLLAGDEETQYF.